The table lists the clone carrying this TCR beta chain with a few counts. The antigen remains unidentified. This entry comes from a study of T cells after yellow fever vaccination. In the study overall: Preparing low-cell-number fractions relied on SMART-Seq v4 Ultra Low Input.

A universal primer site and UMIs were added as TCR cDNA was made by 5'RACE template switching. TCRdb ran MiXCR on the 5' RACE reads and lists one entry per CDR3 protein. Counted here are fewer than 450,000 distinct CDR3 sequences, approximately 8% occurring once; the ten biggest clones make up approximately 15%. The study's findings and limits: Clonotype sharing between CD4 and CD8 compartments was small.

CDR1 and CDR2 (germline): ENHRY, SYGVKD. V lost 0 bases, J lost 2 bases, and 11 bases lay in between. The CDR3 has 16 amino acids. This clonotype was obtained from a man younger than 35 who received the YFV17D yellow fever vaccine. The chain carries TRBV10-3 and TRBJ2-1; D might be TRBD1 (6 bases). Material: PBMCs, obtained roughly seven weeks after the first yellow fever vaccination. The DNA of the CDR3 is TGTGCCATCAGTGAGTCTCGGCAGGGGACCTACAATGAGCAGTTCTTC. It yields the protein CAISESRQGTYNEQFF.